This T cell receptor (beta chain) was observed in a study of T cell responses to AZD1222 COVID-19 vaccine. Between the trimmed V and J ends, which lost 3 bases and 2 bases, there was a span of 13 bases. This CDR3 has 15 residues. The germline CDR1 and CDR2 sequences are KGHSH and LQKENI. The assay was immunoSEQ multiplex PCR, and TCRdb's table has in-frame clones only and misses some. The table records some 150,000 clones, 85% to 95% of them present only once. The rearrangement uses TRBV18 and TRBJ1-2; no definite D call. This sequence originates from an adult in good health. The input for sequencing was peripheral blood, taken on day 0 of MenACWY control vaccination. This CDR3 reads CASSPTGRGNYGYTF. The CDR3 DNA reads TGTGCCAGCTCACCTACTGGACGGGGAAACTATGGCTACACCTTC.